This paragraph covers one T cell receptor (beta chain) sequence. The sample is drawn from a study of blood T cell repertoires in COVID-19. Study-wide context: The United States, Italy and Spain were the sources of the acute and convalescent COVID-19 samples. PBMCs, B-cell-depleted T cells, or T cells provided the cDNA or gDNA that made up the material.

Germline CDR1 reads KGHSH; CDR2 reads LQKENI. The CDR3 sequence is 15 residues long. J gave up 11 bases and V 4 bases, and 9 bases lay outside the gene matches. Per the original data handling: How many nucleated cells were present was estimated from reference gene primer amplification. Using immunoSEQ multiplex PCR, the repertoire was profiled, and TCRdb retains in-frame clones only, with some absent. From that table come the V and J calls and clone size; the DNA was used to work out D and trimming. The sample has 150,000 or so clones; approximately 90% are singletons. The J gene is TRBJ1-6, the V gene TRBV18; TRBD1 matches at 9 bases. This TCR was recovered from a man in his 60s with active or convalescent COVID-19. Sequencing was done on a sample of peripheral blood. CDR3 protein: CASSRLAGTGTPLHF. The CDR3 DNA reads as TGTGCCAGCTCACGACTCGCAGGGACAGGGACACCCCTCCACTTT.